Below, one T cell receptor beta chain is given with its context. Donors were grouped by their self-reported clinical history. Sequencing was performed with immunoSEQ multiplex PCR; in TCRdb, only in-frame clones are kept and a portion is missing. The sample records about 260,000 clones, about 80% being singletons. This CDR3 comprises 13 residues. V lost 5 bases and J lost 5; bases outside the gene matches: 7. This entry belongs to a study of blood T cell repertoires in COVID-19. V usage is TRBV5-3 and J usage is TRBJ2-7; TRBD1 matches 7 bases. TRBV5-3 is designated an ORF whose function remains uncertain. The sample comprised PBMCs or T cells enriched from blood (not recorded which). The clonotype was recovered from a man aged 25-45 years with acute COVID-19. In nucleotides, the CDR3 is TGTGCCAGAAGACCAGGACAGGAGGACGAGCAGTACGTC. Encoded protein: CARRPGQEDEQYV.